These T cell receptor beta chains were read from a single sample in a study of OX40 agonist ivuxolimab in advanced cancers. Generated by immunoSEQ multiplex PCR, the TCRdb table keeps only in-frame clones and is missing some. The sample lists about 27,000 clones, around 86% occurring once. Sequences were derived from CD4+ or CD8+ T cells sorted from blood, sampled in a trial of the OX40 agonist ivuxolimab. The origin of the receptors is an adult with an advanced solid tumor such as melanoma, head and neck, liver or kidney cancer. The conserved cysteine and the conserved F or W are not part of the CDR3 here. Fields, in order: V gene, CDR3 protein.

TRBV6-1 | ASSDNRGVTEAF
TRBV15 | ATSRGRDYGYT
TRBV6-1 | ASSEEWDIRAKLF
TRBV19 | ASSIDPLTGNTEAF
TRBV19 | ASSFSQGERQPQH
TRBV6-5 | ASSYPTSGRMNEQF
TRBV27 | ASSFLSAARGFQGYGYT
TRBV30 | AWSFRNNEQF
TRBV28 | ASSLGGAGQPQH
TRBV28 | ASSGYRYNQPQH
TRBV9 | ASSVGGRVTDTQY
TRBV7-2 | ASSSGGFGFGEQY
TRBV29-1 | SVERLGLWGTETQY
TRBV7-5 | ARSFWSGENEQF
TRBV21-1 | ASSANRRPYNSPLH
TRBV10-2 | ASSERVTNQPQH
TRBV10-2 | ASSDEPQETQY
TRBV11-2 | ASSFLSGFTDTQY
TRBV27 | ASSHRRGRGPHEQY
TRBV2 | ASMHPNEQF
TRBV2 | ASSETDNYGYT
TRBV10-2 | ASSGGQGAEAF
TRBV7-9 | ASSTDQGPETQY
TRBV28 | ASSFRFVDGYT
TRBV7-6 | ASSPPGSSSPLH
TRBV7-9 | ASSSYGTGGINQPQH
TRBV9 | ASSDRDSQETQY
TRBV7-6 | ASSLVPGAGGPQPQH
TRBV7-6 | ASSLSVGDSGGYT